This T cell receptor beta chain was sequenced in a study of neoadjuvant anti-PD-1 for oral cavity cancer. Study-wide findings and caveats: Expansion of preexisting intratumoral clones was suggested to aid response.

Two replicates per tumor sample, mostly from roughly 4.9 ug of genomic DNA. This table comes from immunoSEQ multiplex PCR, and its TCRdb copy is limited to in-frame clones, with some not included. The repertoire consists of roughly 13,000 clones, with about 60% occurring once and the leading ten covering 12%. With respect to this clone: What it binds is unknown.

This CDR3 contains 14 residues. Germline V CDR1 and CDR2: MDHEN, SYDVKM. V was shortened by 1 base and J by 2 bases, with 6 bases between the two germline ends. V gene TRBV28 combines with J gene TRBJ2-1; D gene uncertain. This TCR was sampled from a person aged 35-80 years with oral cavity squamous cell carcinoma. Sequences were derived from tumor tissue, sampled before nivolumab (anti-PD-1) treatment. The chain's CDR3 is CASSLSGTYNEQFF. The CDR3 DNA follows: TGTGCCAGCAGTTTATCTGGGACCTACAATGAGCAGTTCTTC.